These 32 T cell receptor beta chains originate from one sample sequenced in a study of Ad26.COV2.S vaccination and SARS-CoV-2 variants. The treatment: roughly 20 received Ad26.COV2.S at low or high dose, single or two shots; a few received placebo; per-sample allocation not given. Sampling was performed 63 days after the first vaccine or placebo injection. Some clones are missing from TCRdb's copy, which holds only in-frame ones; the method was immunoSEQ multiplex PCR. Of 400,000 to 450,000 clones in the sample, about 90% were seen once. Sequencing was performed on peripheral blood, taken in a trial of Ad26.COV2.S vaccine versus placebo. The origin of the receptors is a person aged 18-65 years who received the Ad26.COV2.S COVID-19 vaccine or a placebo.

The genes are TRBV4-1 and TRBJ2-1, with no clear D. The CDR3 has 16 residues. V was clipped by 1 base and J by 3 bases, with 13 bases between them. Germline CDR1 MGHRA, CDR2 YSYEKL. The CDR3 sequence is CASSQVHQTFYNEQFF. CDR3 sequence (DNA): TGCGCCAGCAGCCAAGTACACCAGACCTTCTACAATGAGCAGTTCTTC.

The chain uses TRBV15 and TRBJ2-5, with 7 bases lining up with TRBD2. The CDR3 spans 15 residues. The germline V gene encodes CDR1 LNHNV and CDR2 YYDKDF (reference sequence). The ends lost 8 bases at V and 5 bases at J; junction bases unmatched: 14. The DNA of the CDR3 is TGTGCCACCGGCCGGGGCCGGGCTAGCGGTGAGACCCAGTACTTC. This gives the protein CATGRGRASGETQYF.

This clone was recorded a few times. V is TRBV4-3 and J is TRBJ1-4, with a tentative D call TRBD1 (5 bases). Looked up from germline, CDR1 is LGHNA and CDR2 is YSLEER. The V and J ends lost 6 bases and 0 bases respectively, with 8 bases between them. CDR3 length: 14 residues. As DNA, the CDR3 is TGCGCCAGCAGACGGGACTCAACTAATGAAAAACTGTTTTTT. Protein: CASRRDSTNEKLFF.

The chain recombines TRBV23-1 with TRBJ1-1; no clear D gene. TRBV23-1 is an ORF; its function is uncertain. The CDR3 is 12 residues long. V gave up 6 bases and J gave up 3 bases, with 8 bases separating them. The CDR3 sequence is CASSCWHTEAFF. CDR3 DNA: TGCGCCAGCAGCTGTTGGCACACTGAAGCTTTCTTT.

CDR3 residues: CASRTPHSYNEQFF. DNA of the CDR3: TGCGCCAGCAGGACTCCACACTCCTACAATGAGCAGTTCTTC. The chain couples TRBV23-1 to TRBJ2-1; D gene unclear. TRBV23-1 is sorted into the ORF group, with uncertain function. There are 14 residues in the CDR3. Trimming removed 6 bases from V and 0 bases from J, with 9 bases in between.

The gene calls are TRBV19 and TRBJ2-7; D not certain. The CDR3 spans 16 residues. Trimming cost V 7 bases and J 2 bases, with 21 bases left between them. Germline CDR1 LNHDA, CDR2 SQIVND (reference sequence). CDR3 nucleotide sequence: TGTGCCAGTACTCAACGTTCGCCGAAGGGCGCCTACGAGCAGTACTTC. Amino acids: CASTQRSPKGAYEQYF. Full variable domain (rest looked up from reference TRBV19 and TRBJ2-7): DGGITQSPKYLFRKEGQNVTLSCEQNLNHDAMYWYRQDPGQGLRLIYYSQIVNDFQKGDIAEGYSVSREKKESFPLTVTSAQKNPTAFYLCASTQRSPKGAYEQYFGPGTRLTVT.

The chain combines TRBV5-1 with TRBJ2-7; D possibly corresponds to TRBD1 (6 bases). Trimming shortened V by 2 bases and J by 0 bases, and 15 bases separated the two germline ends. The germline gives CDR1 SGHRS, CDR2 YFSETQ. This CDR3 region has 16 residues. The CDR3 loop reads CASSFLDSFSSYEQYF. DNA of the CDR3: TGCGCCAGCAGCTTCCTGGACAGTTTTAGCTCCTACGAGCAGTACTTC.

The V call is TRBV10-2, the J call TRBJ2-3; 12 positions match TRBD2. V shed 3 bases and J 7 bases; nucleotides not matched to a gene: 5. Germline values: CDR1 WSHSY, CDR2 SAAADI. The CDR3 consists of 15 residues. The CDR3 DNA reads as TGCGCCAGCAGTGAAGAGCTAGCGGGGGGGTATACGCAGTATTTT. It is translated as CASSEELAGGYTQYF.

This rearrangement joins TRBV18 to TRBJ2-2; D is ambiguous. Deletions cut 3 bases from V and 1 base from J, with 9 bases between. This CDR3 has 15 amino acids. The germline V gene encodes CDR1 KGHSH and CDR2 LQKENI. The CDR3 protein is CASSPEIMNTGELFF. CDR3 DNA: TGTGCCAGCTCACCGGAGATTATGAACACCGGGGAGCTGTTTTTT.

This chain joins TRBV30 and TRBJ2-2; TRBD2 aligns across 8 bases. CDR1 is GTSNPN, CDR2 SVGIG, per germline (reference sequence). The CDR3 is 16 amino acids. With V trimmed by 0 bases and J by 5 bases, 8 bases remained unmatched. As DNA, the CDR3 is TGTGCCTGGAGTGTACCCGGGGGGGCCCGGACCGGGGAGCTGTTTTTT. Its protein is CAWSVPGGARTGELFF.

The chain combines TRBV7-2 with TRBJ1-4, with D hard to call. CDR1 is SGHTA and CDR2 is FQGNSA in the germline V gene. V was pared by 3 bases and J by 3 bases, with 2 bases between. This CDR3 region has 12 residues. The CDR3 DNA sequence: TGTGCCAGCAGCTTTTCTAATGAAAAACTGTTTTTT. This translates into CASSFSNEKLFF.

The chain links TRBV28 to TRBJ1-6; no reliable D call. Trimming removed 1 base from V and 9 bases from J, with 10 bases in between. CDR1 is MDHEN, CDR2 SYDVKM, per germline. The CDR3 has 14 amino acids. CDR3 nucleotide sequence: TGTGCCAGCAGTTTATTTACTGGGTCTTCACCCCTCCACTTT. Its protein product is CASSLFTGSSPLHF.

The chain's CDR3 is CASSPDSNSNQPQHF. As DNA, the CDR3 is TGTGCCAGCTCACCCGACAGTAATAGCAATCAGCCCCAGCATTTT. V is TRBV18 and J is TRBJ1-5; TRBD1 is a possible D gene (5 bases). Trimming left V 3 bases short and J 0 bases short, with 9 bases between. This CDR3 is built from 15 residues. The germline gives CDR1 KGHSH, CDR2 LQKENI.

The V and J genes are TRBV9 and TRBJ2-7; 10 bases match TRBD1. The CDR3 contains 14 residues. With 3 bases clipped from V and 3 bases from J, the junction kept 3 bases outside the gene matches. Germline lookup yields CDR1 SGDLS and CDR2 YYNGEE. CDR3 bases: TGTGCCAGCAGCGGACGGACAGGGGGCTACGAGCAGTACTTC. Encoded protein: CASSGRTGGYEQYF.

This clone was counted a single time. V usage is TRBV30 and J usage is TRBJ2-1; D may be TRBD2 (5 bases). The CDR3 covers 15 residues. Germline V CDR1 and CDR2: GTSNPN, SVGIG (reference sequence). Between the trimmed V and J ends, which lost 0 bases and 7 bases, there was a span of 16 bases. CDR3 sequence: CAWSVASILQNEQFF. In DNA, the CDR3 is TGTGCCTGGAGTGTAGCTAGCATTTTACAGAATGAGCAGTTCTTC. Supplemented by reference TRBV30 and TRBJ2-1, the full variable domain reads SQTIHQWPATLVQPVGSPLSLECTVEGTSNPNLYWYRQAAGRGLQLLFYSVGIGQISSEVPQNLSASRPQDRQFILSSKKLLLSDSGFYLCAWSVASILQNEQFFGPGTRLTVL.

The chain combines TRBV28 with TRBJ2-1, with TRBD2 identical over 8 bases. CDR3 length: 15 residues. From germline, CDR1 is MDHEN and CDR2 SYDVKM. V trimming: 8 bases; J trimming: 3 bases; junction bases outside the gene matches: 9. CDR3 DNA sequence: TGTGCCAGCGCGTCCGGGACTAGAGACTACAATGAGCAGTTCTTC. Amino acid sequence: CASASGTRDYNEQFF.

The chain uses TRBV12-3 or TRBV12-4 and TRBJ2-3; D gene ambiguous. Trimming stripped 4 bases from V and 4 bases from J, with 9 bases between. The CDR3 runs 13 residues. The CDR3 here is CASSSGRADTQYF. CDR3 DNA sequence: TGTGCCAGCAGTTCTGGTAGGGCAGATACGCAGTATTTT.

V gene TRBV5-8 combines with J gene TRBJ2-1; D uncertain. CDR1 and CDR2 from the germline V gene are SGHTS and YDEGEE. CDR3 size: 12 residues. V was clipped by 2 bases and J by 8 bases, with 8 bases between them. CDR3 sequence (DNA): TGTGCCAGCAGCTTACGTGGCTATGAGCAGTTCTTC. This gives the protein CASSLRGYEQFF.

The CDR3 region is CASSTRAENQPQHF. The CDR3 DNA reads as TGTGCCAGTAGTACCCGGGCCGAAAATCAGCCCCAGCATTTT. The rearrangement joins TRBV19 to TRBJ1-5; D is undetermined. V shed 4 bases and J shed 4 bases, with 11 bases lying between them. Germline loops: CDR1 LNHDA, CDR2 SQIVND (reference sequence). The CDR3 spans 14 residues.

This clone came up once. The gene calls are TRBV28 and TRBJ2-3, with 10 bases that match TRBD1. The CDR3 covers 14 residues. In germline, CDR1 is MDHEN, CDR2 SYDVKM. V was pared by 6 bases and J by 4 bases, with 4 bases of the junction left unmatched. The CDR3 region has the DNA TGTGCCAGCAGCCAGACAGGGGGCGCAGATACGCAGTATTTT. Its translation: CASSQTGGADTQYF.

The CDR3 region has the DNA TGTGCCAGCAGCCCCAGGGGGGCCCCGGGCACCGGGGAGCTGTTTTTT. It yields the protein CASSPRGAPGTGELFF. The chain is built from TRBV11-2 and TRBJ2-2; possible D gene TRBD1, 7 bases. Germline loops: CDR1 SGHAT, CDR2 FQNNGV. Trimming removed 5 bases from V and 4 bases from J, with 17 bases in between. The CDR3 is made up of 16 amino acids.

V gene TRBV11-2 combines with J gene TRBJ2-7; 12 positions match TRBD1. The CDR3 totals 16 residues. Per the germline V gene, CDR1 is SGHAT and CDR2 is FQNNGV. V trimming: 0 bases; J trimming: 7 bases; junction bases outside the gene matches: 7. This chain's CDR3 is CASSLELGTGGGEQYF. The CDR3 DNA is TGTGCCAGCAGCTTAGAATTGGGGACAGGGGGCGGGGAGCAGTACTTC.

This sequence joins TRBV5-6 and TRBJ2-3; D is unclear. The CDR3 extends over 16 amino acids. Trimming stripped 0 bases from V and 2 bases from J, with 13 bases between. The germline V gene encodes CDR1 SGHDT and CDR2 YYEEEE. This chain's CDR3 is CASSLGAIPTTDTQYF. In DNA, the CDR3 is TGTGCCAGCAGCTTGGGTGCAATCCCTACCACAGATACGCAGTATTTT.

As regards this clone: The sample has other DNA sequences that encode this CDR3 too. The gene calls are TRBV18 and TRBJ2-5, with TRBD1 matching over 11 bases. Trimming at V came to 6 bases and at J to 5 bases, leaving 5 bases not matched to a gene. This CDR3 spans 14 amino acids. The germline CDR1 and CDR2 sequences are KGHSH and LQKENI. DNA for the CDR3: TGTGCCAGCTCTCCCGGGACAGGGGGTGAGACCCAGTACTTC. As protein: CASSPGTGGETQYF.

The CDR3 sequence: CASSHLAGGRADTQYF. As DNA, the CDR3 is TGCGCCAGCAGCCATTTAGCGGGGGGCCGGGCCGATACGCAGTATTTT. The chain joins TRBV4-3 to TRBJ2-3, with TRBD2 matching 10 bases. V dropped 3 bases and J dropped 6; count of bases not matched to a gene: 9. CDR1 is LGHNA, CDR2 YSLEER, per germline. CDR3 size: 16 residues.

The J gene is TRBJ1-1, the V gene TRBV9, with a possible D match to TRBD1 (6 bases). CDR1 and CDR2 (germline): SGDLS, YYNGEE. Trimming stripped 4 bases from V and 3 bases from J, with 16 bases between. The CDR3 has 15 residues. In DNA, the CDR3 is TGTGCCAGCAGCCCAGAACCAGGGGATGACACTGAAGCTTTCTTT. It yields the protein CASSPEPGDDTEAFF.

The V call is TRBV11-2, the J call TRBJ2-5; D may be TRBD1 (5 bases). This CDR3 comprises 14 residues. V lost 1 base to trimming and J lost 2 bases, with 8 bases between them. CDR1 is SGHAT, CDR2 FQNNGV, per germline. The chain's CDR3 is CASSLGTFQETQYF. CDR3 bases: TGTGCCAGCAGCTTAGGGACATTTCAAGAGACCCAGTACTTC.

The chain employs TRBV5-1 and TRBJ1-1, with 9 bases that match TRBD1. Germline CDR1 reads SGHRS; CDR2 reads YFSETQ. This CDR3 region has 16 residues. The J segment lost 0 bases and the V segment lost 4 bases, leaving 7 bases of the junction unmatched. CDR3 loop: CASSIEQGAVNTEAFF. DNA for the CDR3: TGCGCCAGCAGCATAGAACAGGGGGCGGTGAACACTGAAGCTTTCTTT.

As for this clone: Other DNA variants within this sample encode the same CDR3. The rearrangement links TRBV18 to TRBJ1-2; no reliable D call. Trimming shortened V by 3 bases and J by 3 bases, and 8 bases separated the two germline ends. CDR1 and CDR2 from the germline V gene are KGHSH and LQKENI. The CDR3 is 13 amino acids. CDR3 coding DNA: TGTGCCAGCTCACCGAGCACCGACTATGGCTACACCTTC. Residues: CASSPSTDYGYTF.

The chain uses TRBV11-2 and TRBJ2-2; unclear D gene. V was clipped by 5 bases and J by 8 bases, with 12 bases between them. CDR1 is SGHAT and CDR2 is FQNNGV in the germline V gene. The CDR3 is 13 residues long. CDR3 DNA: TGTGCCAGCAGCCCCCTGTATCCGGGGGAGCTGTTTTTT. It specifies CASSPLYPGELFF.

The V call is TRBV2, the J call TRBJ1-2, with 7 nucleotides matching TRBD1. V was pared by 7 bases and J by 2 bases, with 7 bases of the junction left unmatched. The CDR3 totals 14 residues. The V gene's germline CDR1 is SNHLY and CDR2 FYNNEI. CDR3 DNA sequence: TGTGCCAGCATGTTCAGGACAGGCAACTATGGCTACACCTTC. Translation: CASMFRTGNYGYTF. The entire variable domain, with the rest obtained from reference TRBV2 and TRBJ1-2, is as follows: EPEVTQTPSHQVTQMGQEVILRCVPISNHLYFYWYRQILGQKVEFLVSFYNNEISEKSEIFDDQFSVERPDGSNFTLKIRSTKLEDSAMYFCASMFRTGNYGYTFGSGTRLTVV.

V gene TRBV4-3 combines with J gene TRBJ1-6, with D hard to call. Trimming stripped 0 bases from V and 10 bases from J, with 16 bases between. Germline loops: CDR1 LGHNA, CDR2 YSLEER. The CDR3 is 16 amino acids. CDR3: CASSQELRNGVSPLHF. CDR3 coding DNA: TGCGCCAGCAGCCAAGAACTCAGGAATGGGGTATCACCCCTCCACTTT.